Each of the 10 T cell receptor beta chains below was sequenced from the same sample in a study of T cell clonality in common variable immunodeficiency. The study, taken as a whole, reports: Common variable immunodeficiency TCR beta sequences reportedly had fewer deletions and N-nucleotide insertions.

Clones were read by immunoSEQ multiplex PCR, and TCRdb kept only the in-frame ones, dropping some. The sample shows about 30,000 clones, none of them appearing just once. These receptors have no known antigen. Sequencing was done on a sample of peripheral blood mononuclear cells. These receptors were obtained from a human donor with common variable immunodeficiency.

This clone was seen ten or more times. From the germline J gene comes the end of the CDR3, since the read stops 3 residues before it. This chain uses TRBV5-1 with TRBJ1-4, with D possibly being TRBD1 (5 bases). Trimming left V 3 bases short and J 3 bases short, with 15 bases between. This CDR3 is built from 16 residues. Germline CDR1 SGHRS, CDR2 YFSETQ. The CDR3 region is CASSWGDVLANEKLFF. CDR3 bases read: TGCGCCAGCAGCTGGGGGGACGTCCTGGCTAATGAAAAA.

In its sample, this clone was seen many times. The missing CDR3 end, 3 residues past where the read stops, is filled in from the germline J gene. This rearrangement joins TRBV11-2 to TRBJ2-3, with 9 bases lining up with TRBD2. Germline V gene lookup returns CDR1 SGHAT and CDR2 FQNNGV. The ends lost 3 bases at V and 6 bases at J; junction bases unmatched: 7. The CDR3 length is 15 residues. CDR3 loop: CASSFGRGGPDTQYF. The sequenced part of the CDR3 DNA is TGTGCCAGCAGCTTTGGGCGGGGGGGTCCGGATACG.

This clone was detected many times. The DNA ends 3 residues before the CDR3 does, and the rest of the CDR3 is filled in from the germline J gene. The rearrangement joins TRBV5-1 to TRBJ2-7; D gene uncertain. Germline V CDR1 and CDR2: SGHRS, YFSETQ. This CDR3 region has 15 residues. Trimming took 3 bases from V and 0 from J, leaving 13 bases between them. CDR3 residues: CASSSYPPGSYEQYF. The DNA read from the CDR3 is TGCGCCAGCAGCTCCTACCCTCCGGGCTCCTACGAG.

Worth noting for this clone: The CDR3 is cut off 3 residues early in the read; its end comes from the germline J gene. V and J are TRBV7-8 and TRBJ2-1, with 8 bases identical to TRBD2. The germline V gene has CDR1 SGHVS and CDR2 FQNEAQ. J was trimmed by 7 bases and V by 2 bases; bases with no gene match: 7. The CDR3 sequence is 15 residues long. CDR3 loop: CASSLYRGGRNEQFF. The sequenced CDR3 bases are TGTGCCAGCAGCTTATATCGGGGGGGGCGTAATGAG.

This clone was picked up a small number of times. The read is 3 residues too short to cover the CDR3 end, so that end is filled in from the germline J gene. The V gene is TRBV19, the J gene TRBJ1-2; a weak D match, TRBD1 (5 bases). Germline CDR1 and CDR2: LNHDA and SQIVND (reference sequence). The CDR3 is 15 residues long. Trimming shortened V by 3 bases and J by 4 bases, and 15 bases separated the two germline ends. The CDR3 DNA, read in part, is TGTGCCAGTAGTATCAGGGTCAGGAATGTCTATGGC. It codes for CASSIRVRNVYG. The complete CDR3 protein is CASSIRVRNVYGYTF.

This clone has at least ten counts. The CDR3 goes on 3 residues after the read ends, and that part is filled in from the germline J gene. This rearrangement joins TRBV20-1 to TRBJ2-3; D not certain. The germline V gene has CDR1 DFQATT and CDR2 SNEGSKA (reference sequence). Trimming took 6 bases from V and 4 from J, leaving 2 bases between them. The CDR3 has 9 amino acids. The CDR3 sequence: CSASDTQYF. The CDR3 bases that were read are TGCAGTGCCTCAGATACG.

This clone has at least ten counts. The CDR3 goes on 3 residues after the read ends, and that part is filled in from the germline J gene. V usage is TRBV19 and J usage is TRBJ1-2; D is ambiguous. The CDR3 loop spans 12 amino acids. Germline CDR1 LNHDA, CDR2 SQIVND (reference sequence). The V and J ends lost 4 bases and 6 bases respectively, with 9 bases between them. CDR3 DNA (partial): TGTGCCAGTAGTAGAGATTTCGATGGC. This encodes CASSRDFDG. The CDR3 as a whole reads CASSRDFDGYTF.

A remark on this clone: The CDR3 end falls 3 residues outside the read, so it is completed with the germline J gene. The chain has TRBV6-1 and TRBJ2-3; 14 nucleotides agree with TRBD2. Unmatched junction bases numbered 5, after V lost 0 bases and J lost 0 bases. Germline values: CDR1 MNHNS, CDR2 SASEGT. The length of the CDR3 is 19 residues. CDR3 bases read: TGTGCCAGCAGTGAAGCGGGACTAGCGGGGGCCGTTAGCACAGATACG. Translated, it gives CASSEAGLAGAVSTDT. The CDR3 as a whole reads CASSEAGLAGAVSTDTQYF.

This clone came up a few times. The CDR3 is cut off 3 residues early in the read; its end comes from the germline J gene. V usage is TRBV30 and J usage is TRBJ2-1, with a tentative D call TRBD1 (6 bases). In germline, CDR1 is GTSNPN, CDR2 SVGIG (reference sequence). The V end was cut by 5 bases, the J end by 7 bases, with 15 bases between. This CDR3 has 13 amino acids. CDR3 loop: CAWEAGQTNEQFF. The CDR3 DNA, read in part, is TGTGCCTGGGAAGCCGGACAGACGAATGAG.

As regards this clone: The CDR3 goes on 3 residues after the read ends, and that part is filled in from the germline J gene. This rearrangement joins TRBV18 to TRBJ1-1; perhaps TRBD1 as D (6 bases). Germline V gene data show CDR1 as KGHSH and CDR2 as LQKENI. CDR3 length: 12 amino acids. CDR3 sequence reads: CASSFNREEAFF. CDR3 bases read: TGTGCCAGCTCATTTAACAGGGAGGAA. The full variable domain, rest sourced from reference TRBV18 and TRBJ1-1, is NAGVMQNPRHLVRRRGQEARLRCSPMKGHSHVYWYRQLPEEGLKFMVYLQKENIIDESGMPKERFSAEFPKEGPSILRIQQVVRGDSAAYFCASSFNREEAFFGQGTRLTVV.